Listed below are T cell receptor beta chains from one sample, sequenced in a study of blood T cell repertoires in COVID-19. Assay: immunoSEQ multiplex PCR; the TCRdb copy retains only in-frame clones and omits some. Of about 250,000 clones in the sample, around 88% are singletons; the top ten hold 1.3% to 1.5%. Material for sequencing was peripheral blood. The receptors originated from an elderly man with acute or convalescent COVID-19. Both conserved end residues are trimmed from each CDR3.

V	J	CDR3
TRBV11-2	TRBJ1-2	ASSLPGQGNGYT
TRBV6-5	TRBJ1-6	ASSYRGASNSPLH
TRBV19	TRBJ2-3	ASSIGDTQY
TRBV7-2	TRBJ2-2	ASSLQNGPAQDLF
TRBV3-1/TRBV3-2	TRBJ2-5	ASSQDPRGGTQY
TRBV7-2	TRBJ2-1	ASSLASANNEQF
TRBV29-1	TRBJ1-2	SVVDRDSLSH
TRBV5-5	TRBJ1-4	ASSPDRGRTNEKLF
TRBV7-3	TRBJ1-2	ASSLQPGLGYGYT
TRBV4-2	TRBJ1-2	ASSQGSLTGQGGGYT
TRBV11-2	TRBJ2-1	ASSLISGDRGEQF
TRBV5-1	TRBJ2-5	ASSPPLGTDQETQY
TRBV7-8	TRBJ1-1	ASSYTTGLNTEAF
TRBV21-1	TRBJ2-5	ASSRAETQY
TRBV7-9	TRBJ1-1	ASSLGGERVGNTEAF
TRBV14	TRBJ2-1	ASSPARLAGLSSYNEQF
TRBV29-1	TRBJ1-1	SVAGAHPEAF
TRBV6-2/TRBV6-3	TRBJ1-5	ASSFTISSGYLNQPQH
TRBV19	TRBJ2-7	ASSSEYEQY
TRBV28	TRBJ1-2	ASYGGINYGYT
TRBV7-3	TRBJ2-2	ASSPKWGGRLF
TRBV5-1	TRBJ1-3	ASSSVSQGAHGNTIY
TRBV5-6	TRBJ1-2	ASSLEGQLYGYT
TRBV6-6	TRBJ2-7	ASSYEGTYEQY
TRBV25-1	TRBJ2-7	ASSEYERGEQY
TRBV5-1	TRBJ2-2	ASSQGTGGNTGELF
TRBV11-3	TRBJ2-2	ASTHRRGTGNTGELF
TRBV28	TRBJ1-2	ASSSPVETNGYT
TRBV28	TRBJ2-7	ASNLGQGVEQY
TRBV6-6	TRBJ1-2	ASSSWTDNYGYT
TRBV9	TRBJ1-6	ASSELGQSSYNSPLH
TRBV12-3/TRBV12-4	TRBJ1-1	ASSMTGPAF
TRBV5-8	TRBJ1-2	ASSRTGYGYT
TRBV19	TRBJ2-7	ASSIFDRDEQY
TRBV28	TRBJ1-1	ATVIPSTGGGGAF
TRBV11-2	TRBJ1-1	ASSLDRDTEAF
TRBV3-1/TRBV3-2	TRBJ1-1	ASSPGTARTAF
TRBV5-4	TRBJ2-7	ASSTRSGNPYEQY
TRBV28	TRBJ2-5	ASSPLAGYQETQY
TRBV14	TRBJ2-7	ASSQAGAGEQY
TRBV6-2/TRBV6-3	TRBJ2-3	ASSYKDREGTDTQY